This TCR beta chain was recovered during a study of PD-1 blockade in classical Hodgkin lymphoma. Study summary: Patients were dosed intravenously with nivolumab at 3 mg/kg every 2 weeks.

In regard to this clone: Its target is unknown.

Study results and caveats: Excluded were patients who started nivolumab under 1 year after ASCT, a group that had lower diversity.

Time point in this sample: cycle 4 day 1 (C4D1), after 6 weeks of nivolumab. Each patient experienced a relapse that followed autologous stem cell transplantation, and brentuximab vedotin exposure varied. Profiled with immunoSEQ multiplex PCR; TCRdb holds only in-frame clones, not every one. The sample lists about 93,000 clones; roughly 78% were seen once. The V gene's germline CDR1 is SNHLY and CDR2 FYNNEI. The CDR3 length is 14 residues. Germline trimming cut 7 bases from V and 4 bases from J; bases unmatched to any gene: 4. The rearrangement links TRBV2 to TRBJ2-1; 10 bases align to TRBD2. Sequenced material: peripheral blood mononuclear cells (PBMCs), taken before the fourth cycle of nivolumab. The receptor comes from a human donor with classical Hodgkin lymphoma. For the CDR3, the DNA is TGTGCCAGCACCTCGACTAGCGGGTACAATGAGCAGTTCTTC. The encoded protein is CASTSTSGYNEQFF. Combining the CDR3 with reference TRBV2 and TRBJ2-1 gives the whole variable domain EPEVTQTPSHQVTQMGQEVILRCVPISNHLYFYWYRQILGQKVEFLVSFYNNEISEKSEIFDDQFSVERPDGSNFTLKIRSTKLEDSAMYFCASTSTSGYNEQFFGPGTRLTVL.